These 32 T cell receptor beta chains originate from one sample sequenced in a study of CD8 T cells in Susac syndrome. It was with random hexamers that roughly 0.5 to 1 ug RNA was reverse transcribed. TCRdb redid the calling of the immunoSEQ multiplex PCR reads with MiXCR, one entry per CDR3 protein. The repertoire includes more than 200,000 distinct CDR3 sequences, 80% to 95% of them detected once, and around 0.07% sits in the top ten. Specimen: CD4+ T cells from PBMCs. The source is a human donor with multiple sclerosis.

This clonotype was counted a few times. The rearrangement uses TRBV20-1 and TRBJ1-2; no reliable D call. Germline values: CDR1 DFQATT, CDR2 SNEGSKA (reference sequence). CDR3 size: 14 residues. Trimming took 6 bases from V and 6 from J, leaving 20 bases between them. CDR3: CSAGPFISPHGYTF. As DNA, the CDR3 is TGCAGTGCCGGGCCCTTTATCAGCCCCCATGGCTACACCTTC.

This chain uses TRBV7-9 with TRBJ1-2; D not certain. Germline V gives CDR1 SEHNR, CDR2 FQNEAQ (reference sequence). The CDR3 is 15 amino acids. The V end was cut by 0 bases, the J end by 4 bases, with 12 bases between. The CDR3 nucleotides read TGTGCCAGCAGCTTAGCCCTCGGGCGGCCCTATGGCTACACCTTC. This translates into CASSLALGRPYGYTF.

This clonotype was seen a few times. J is TRBJ2-7 and V is TRBV12-3 or TRBV12-4, with D possibly being TRBD2 (5 bases). Trimming pared 6 bases from V and 1 base from J, leaving 7 bases between. The CDR3 extends over 12 amino acids. The CDR3 spells CASSRGSYEQYF. CDR3 nucleotide sequence: TGTGCCAGCAGCCGGGGATCCTACGAGCAGTACTTC.

V usage is TRBV18 and J usage is TRBJ2-7; unclear D gene. The CDR3 length is 13 residues. Trimming removed 2 bases from V and 3 bases from J, with 8 bases in between. From germline, CDR1 is KGHSH and CDR2 LQKENI. The CDR3: CASSPSGLYEQYV. The CDR3 DNA follows: TGTGCCAGCTCACCATCCGGTCTCTACGAGCAGTACGTC.

J is TRBJ2-7 and V is TRBV12-2; the table's D gene call, TRBD1, was not cross checked with the DNA. TRBV12-2 constitutes a pseudogene. The CDR3 loop spans 15 amino acids. The CDR3 DNA is TGTGCAAGTCGCCGACAGTGGACAGGGATTTTCGAGCAGTACTTC. This sequence encodes CASRRQWTGIFEQYF.

The genes are TRBV7-9 and TRBJ2-5; D is undetermined. The CDR3 spans 14 residues. With 1 base removed from V and 0 bases from J, the gap between germline ends came to 6 bases. Germline V CDR1 and CDR2: SEHNR, FQNEAQ (reference sequence). The CDR3 loop reads CASSLGAYQETQYF. Written as DNA, the CDR3 is TGTGCCAGCAGCTTAGGCGCGTACCAAGAGACCCAGTACTTC.

This clonotype was counted once. CDR3 DNA sequence: TGTGCCAGCAGTTACTCCCCGGACCCGTACCAAGAGACCCAGTACTTC. This encodes CASSYSPDPYQETQYF. The rearrangement uses TRBV6-5 and TRBJ2-5, with D unresolved. Trimming took 0 bases from V and 0 from J, leaving 11 bases between them. Per germline, CDR1 MNHEY and CDR2 SVGAGI. The CDR3 runs to 16 residues.

The chain joins TRBV2 to TRBJ2-3; D ambiguous. Germline V gene data show CDR1 as SNHLY and CDR2 as FYNNEI. This CDR3 has 12 amino acids. V shed 1 base and J shed 6 bases, with 5 bases lying between them. The CDR3 bases are TGTGCCAGCAGTGAAGGGTCGGATACGCAGTATTTT. It encodes CASSEGSDTQYF.

V gene TRBV5-1 combines with J gene TRBJ1-2, with unresolved D. V was trimmed by 0 bases and J by 4 bases, leaving 10 bases between them. This CDR3 has 14 amino acids. Germline CDR1 SGHRS, CDR2 YFSETQ. The DNA for the CDR3 is TGCGCCAGCAGCTTGGATGCGGTCCGCTATGGCTACACCTTC. Amino acids: CASSLDAVRYGYTF.

The chain is built from TRBV18 and TRBJ1-1, with a tentative D call TRBD1 (6 bases). Trimming shortened V by 0 bases and J by 6 bases, and 14 bases separated the two germline ends. The CDR3 extends over 15 amino acids. The germline V gene has CDR1 KGHSH and CDR2 LQKENI. CDR3 in DNA: TGTGCCAGCTCACCACCGGACAGTATTCGCGCTGAAGCTTTCTTT. Translation gives CASSPPDSIRAEAFF.

The chain recombines TRBV29-1 with TRBJ2-7; D perhaps matches TRBD1 (5 bases). Per germline, CDR1 SQVTM and CDR2 ANQGSEA. This CDR3 region has 14 residues. The V and J ends lost 1 base and 5 bases respectively, with 15 bases between them. CDR3 in DNA: TGCAGCGTTGAAGTGGGTGGGCAGGGTCACGAGCAGTACTTC. Its protein is CSVEVGGQGHEQYF.

This chain joins TRBV19 and TRBJ2-1; possible D gene TRBD2, 5 bases. The CDR3 length is 14 residues. The germline V gene encodes CDR1 LNHDA and CDR2 SQIVND (reference sequence). The V gene lost 5 bases and the J gene lost 8 bases, with 16 bases spanning the gap. CDR3 in amino acids: CASSQITRQDEQFF. The CDR3 nucleotides are TGTGCCAGTAGTCAAATTACTAGGCAGGATGAGCAGTTCTTC.

The chain employs TRBV23-1 and TRBJ1-5; D not resolved. TRBV23-1 has ORF status, its function being uncertain. V was pared by 8 bases and J by 7 bases, with 6 bases between. There are 10 residues in the CDR3. CDR3 in amino acids: CASDGQPQHF. The CDR3 DNA reads as TGCGCCAGCGATGGGCAGCCCCAGCATTTT.

The chain combines TRBV5-6 with TRBJ2-5; no reliable D call. Germline CDR1 reads SGHDT; CDR2 reads YYEEEE. Trimming took 0 bases from V and 2 from J, leaving 11 bases between them. The CDR3 loop spans 15 amino acids. This CDR3 is CASSLGYPIQETQYF. In DNA form, the CDR3 reads TGTGCCAGCAGCTTGGGTTACCCGATACAAGAGACCCAGTACTTC.

The V gene is TRBV29-1, the J gene TRBJ1-2; D ambiguous. Trimming stripped 2 bases from V and 0 bases from J, with 16 bases between. CDR1 and CDR2 from the germline V gene are SQVTM and ANQGSEA. CDR3 length: 16 amino acids. CDR3 sequence: CSVELGWPETNYGYTF. Written as DNA, the CDR3 is TGCAGCGTTGAATTAGGGTGGCCAGAGACTAACTATGGCTACACCTTC.

The chain links TRBV27 to TRBJ2-1; 10 positions match TRBD1. The CDR3 covers 17 residues. The trim removed 2 bases at V and 4 bases at J, leaving 8 bases unmatched. Per germline, CDR1 MNHEY and CDR2 SMNVEV (reference sequence). The CDR3 coding sequence is TGTGCCAGCAGTTTAAGGGGTGGGACAGGGGTATACAATGAGCAGTTCTTC. Translated, it gives CASSLRGGTGVYNEQFF.

V usage is TRBV18 and J usage is TRBJ2-4, with 8 bases identical to TRBD1. Germline lookup yields CDR1 KGHSH and CDR2 LQKENI. The CDR3 consists of 16 residues. Germline trimming cut 6 bases from V and 2 bases from J; bases unmatched to any gene: 9. DNA of the CDR3: TGTGCCAGCTCTCCTGGACAGGGTGCGACCAAAAACATTCAGTACTTC. The encoded protein is CASSPGQGATKNIQYF.

This chain uses TRBV5-4 with TRBJ2-5, with 8 bases lining up with TRBD1. V shed 0 bases and J 5 bases; nucleotides not matched to a gene: 3. The CDR3 sequence is 14 residues long. Germline V gene sequence: CDR1 SGHNT, CDR2 YYREEE (reference sequence). The chain's CDR3 is CASSLGQGPETQYF. CDR3 nucleotides: TGTGCCAGCAGCTTGGGACAGGGGCCGGAGACCCAGTACTTC.

This sequence joins TRBV20-1 and TRBJ2-1; D might be TRBD2 (7 bases). Trimming removed 6 bases at V and 7 bases at J, with 16 bases between. This CDR3 has 13 amino acids. Germline loops: CDR1 DFQATT, CDR2 SNEGSKA (reference sequence). The CDR3: CSAWGGLGNEQFF. The CDR3 DNA reads TGCAGTGCCTGGGGGGGCCTTGGGAATGAGCAGTTCTTC.

The chain joins TRBV28 to TRBJ2-4; 14 bases align to TRBD2. The length of the CDR3 is 16 residues. The ends lost 6 bases at V and 9 bases at J; junction bases unmatched: 10. CDR1 and CDR2 (germline): MDHEN, SYDVKM. The chain's CDR3 is CASSPGTSGGRGIQYF. CDR3 nucleotide sequence: TGTGCCAGCAGCCCCGGGACTAGCGGGGGACGGGGCATTCAGTACTTC. Combining the CDR3 with reference TRBV28 and TRBJ2-4 gives the whole variable domain DVKVTQSSRYLVKRTGEKVFLECVQDMDHENMFWYRQDPGLGLRLIYFSYDVKMKEKGDIPEGYSVSREKKERFSLILESASTNQTSMYLCASSPGTSGGRGIQYFGAGTRLSVL.

The chain carries TRBV2 and TRBJ2-2; no clear D. This CDR3 has 14 amino acids. The germline gives CDR1 SNHLY, CDR2 FYNNEI. CDR3 coding DNA: TGTACGACCGCCCGGCTAGAGAACACCGGGGAGCTGTTTTTT. Residues: CTTARLENTGELFF.

The V call is TRBV6-1, the J call TRBJ2-7; a possible D gene is TRBD1 (6 bases). The CDR3 sequence is 11 residues long. Germline V gene data show CDR1 as MNHNS and CDR2 as SASEGT. V gave up 5 bases and J gave up 5 bases, with 7 bases separating them. The CDR3 bases are TGTGCCAGCAGTTACAGGGACGAGCAGTACTTC. Translating it yields CASSYRDEQYF.

CDR3 residues: CASSTRTGISGNTIYF. The DNA for the CDR3 is TGTGCCAGCAGCACGCGGACAGGGATCTCTGGAAACACCATATATTTT. The chain is built from TRBV13 and TRBJ1-3, with 8 bases fitting TRBD1. The CDR3 is made up of 16 amino acids. The germline CDR1 and CDR2 sequences are PRHDT and FYEKMQ (reference sequence). V lost 5 bases and J lost 0; bases outside the gene matches: 6. The whole variable domain, filled in from reference TRBV13 and TRBJ1-3, reads AAGVIQSPRHLIKEKRETATLKCYPIPRHDTVYWYQQGPGQDPQFLISFYEKMQSDKGSIPDRFSAQQFSDYHSELNMSSLELGDSALYFCASSTRTGISGNTIYFGEGSWLTVV.

The chain is built from TRBV11-2 and TRBJ2-6; TRBD2 is a possible D gene (6 bases). CDR1 is SGHAT and CDR2 is FQNNGV in the germline V gene. The CDR3 runs to 18 residues. V lost 6 bases to trimming and J lost 0 bases, with 18 bases between them. CDR3 sequence: CASSKNRDGSSGANVLTF. The CDR3, as DNA: TGTGCCAGCAGTAAGAACCGGGACGGGAGCTCTGGGGCCAACGTCCTGACTTTC.

CDR3 in amino acids: CASSSAGTRLELFF. DNA for the CDR3: TGTGCCAGCAGCTCAGCCGGGACGAGGTTGGAGCTGTTTTTT. The rearrangement joins TRBV7-2 to TRBJ2-2; D tentatively fits TRBD1 or TRBD2 (5 bases each). CDR3 length: 14 residues. Per germline, CDR1 SGHTA and CDR2 FQGNSA. The ends were cut back, 4 bases at V and 10 bases at J, with 16 bases in the middle.

This chain uses TRBV6-5 with TRBJ2-6; TRBD1 agrees at 9 bases. This CDR3 region has 18 residues. Germline CDR1 is MNHEY and CDR2 is SVGAGI. J was trimmed by 0 bases and V by 0 bases; bases with no gene match: 3. In DNA, the CDR3 is TGTGCCAGCAGTTACTCGGGACAGGGAAGCTCTGGGGCCAACGTCCTGACTTTC. It is translated as CASSYSGQGSSGANVLTF.

The rearrangement joins TRBV18 to TRBJ1-1, with TRBD1 matching over 7 bases. CDR3 length equals 14 residues. V lost 4 bases, J lost 4 bases, and 6 bases stayed unmatched. Germline V gene data show CDR1 as KGHSH and CDR2 as LQKENI. CDR3 in DNA: TGTGCCAGCTCACAGACAGGGACTAGCACTGAAGCTTTCTTT. Amino acids: CASSQTGTSTEAFF.

In this sample, this clonotype turned up a few times. This chain links TRBV28 with TRBJ2-7; 8 bases agree with TRBD1. Germline trimming cut 5 bases from V and 5 bases from J; bases unmatched to any gene: 5. Per germline, CDR1 MDHEN and CDR2 SYDVKM. This CDR3 contains 13 residues. This CDR3 is CASSPQDRDEQYF. In nucleotides, the CDR3 is TGTGCCAGCAGTCCCCAGGACAGGGACGAGCAGTACTTC.

The V gene is TRBV5-1, the J gene TRBJ2-5; TRBD2 aligns across 8 bases. Germline loops: CDR1 SGHRS, CDR2 YFSETQ. The CDR3 spans 16 residues. After removal of 0 bases from V and 5 bases from J, the junction contained 9 bases not matched to a gene. CDR3 bases: TGCGCCAGCAGCTTGGCCGGCGGGGGGAGCGGCGAGACCCAGTACTTC. Translated, it gives CASSLAGGGSGETQYF.

The chain uses TRBV5-1 and TRBJ2-2; TRBD2 might be the D (6 bases). V was cut by 2 bases and J by 1 base, with 9 bases left in between. The CDR3 is made up of 15 amino acids. Germline CDR1 reads SGHRS; CDR2 reads YFSETQ. The CDR3 here is CASSFATRNTGELFF. The CDR3 DNA reads TGCGCCAGCAGCTTTGCGACTAGGAACACCGGGGAGCTGTTTTTT.

The chain joins TRBV12-3 or TRBV12-4 to TRBJ2-3, with unresolved D. Between the trimmed V and J ends, which lost 5 bases and 2 bases, there was a span of 11 bases. The CDR3 contains 14 residues. The CDR3 nucleotides are TGTGCCAGCAGTCCCCTGGAATCCACAGATACGCAGTATTTT. As protein: CASSPLESTDTQYF.

The gene calls are TRBV7-2 and TRBJ2-1; D ambiguous. There are 13 residues in the CDR3. V was clipped by 5 bases and J by 6 bases, with 11 bases between them. CDR1 is SGHTA, CDR2 FQGNSA, per germline. In DNA form, the CDR3 reads TGTGCCAGCAGCCAGACCGGGTTCAATGAGCAGTTCTTC. Its protein is CASSQTGFNEQFF. Looking up the rest from reference TRBV7-2 and TRBJ2-1 gives the full variable domain: GAGVSQSPSNKVTEKGKDVELRCDPISGHTALYWYRQSLGQGLEFLIYFQGNSAPDKSGLPSDRFSAERTGGSVSTLTIQRTQQEDSAVYLCASSQTGFNEQFFGPGTRLTVL.